Detailed here is one T cell receptor beta chain. Its recognized antigen is unknown. No quality values exist for individual bases; no much larger clone is one base distant. Collaborating institutions collected whole blood in K2EDTA tubes following their own protocols. For TCRbeta analysis, collaborator samples were shipped as frozen whole blood, as isolated PBMCs, or as DNA extracted from either sample type. Trimming leaves V shorter by 3 bases and J shorter by 2 bases, with the junction holding 1 base beyond the gene matches. The CDR3 contains 14 residues, cysteine and phenylalanine counted. This entry keeps only the CDR3 DNA: 42 bases, framed from base 1. CDR1 and CDR2 were assigned from the germline V gene (reference sequence) as LNHDA and SQIVND. This sample was included in a study of blood T cell repertoires in COVID-19 (dated by TCRdb to 2019 to 2021). Looking at the study overall: Collaborator samples came from the United States, Italy and Spain and covered acute and convalescent phases of COVID-19. The material from the prospective study consisted of cDNA or gDNA derived from T cells, B-cell-depleted T cells, or PBMCs. Where HLA class I and class II types were available, the types were taken from metadata supplied by the sample provider, not from assay-based typing. The samples were drawn from the first 160 participants of the ongoing ImmuneRACE study and from 1,254 subjects provided by 6 global collaborators. Nearly every sample came with metadata listing a de-identified subject ID, COVID-19 status, age in years and sex. Deeply sampled blood TCRbeta repertoires from subjects exposed to, actively infected with, or recovered from COVID-19 were included in the dataset. The repertoires were released in a freely available public database intended as a resource for research on the immune response to SARS-CoV-2.

The immunoSEQ Assay, a bias-controlled multiplex PCR, was used to amplify TCRbeta CDR3 regions from genomic DNA. For the original study's pipeline: The number of nucleated cells in each sample was estimated from the amplification of reference gene primers within the assay. To quantify the absolute abundance of each unique TCRbeta CDR3 rearrangement, sequence reads were collapsed and filtered. Productive Simpson clonality was computed per sample as the square root of Simpson's diversity index over productive rearrangements. Sourced from immuneACCESS, this table was stored by TCRdb with only in-frame sequences that have V and J called. A share of the clones is absent; for the studies checked, an unresolved V gene accounts for under half, and the remainder has no known explanation. V, J and clone size are taken as reported in that table, and D and trimming were inferred from the DNA itself. The sample profile shows around 100,000 clones; about 91% of them were found once. Of the sample, approximately 5.6% is held by the ten largest clones.

Points the paper makes about the study in general: The amount of clinical and demographic metadata varied by source and participant and was provided uncurated.

The receptor was derived from a human donor in a cohort sampled during active COVID-19. Source material: peripheral blood. The rearrangement combines TRBV19 with TRBJ2-7; TRBD1 agrees with 10 junctional bases. The CDR3 reads CASSIGTGAYEQYF. The sequenced DNA: TGTGCCAGTAGTATCGGGACAGGGGCCTACGAGCAGTACTTC.